This TCR beta chain stems from a study of vaccination and CD4 T cells after COVID-19. Study-level background: The cells were exposed to overlapping spike peptides originating from SARS-CoV-2, HCoV-NL63, HCoV-OC43 and HCoV-229E for stimulation. Points from the study as a whole: Analysis covered relatively few convalescent patients and lacked any early post-infection timepoints.

V lost 1 base to trimming and J lost 3 bases; unmatched junction nucleotides: 6. CDR3 size: 16 residues. CDR1 and CDR2 from the germline V gene are LNHDA and SQIVND (reference sequence). Treatment described: approximately 9-day PBMC culture with coronavirus spike peptide pools or control peptides (ViraFEST assay). Cultured CD4+ T-cell DNA underwent Oncomine TCR Beta short-read sequencing. Genomic DNA was extracted from cultured CD4+ T cells. TCRdb recomputed calls from the PCR reads with MiXCR, one row per CDR3 protein. The sample has 15,000 to 20,000 distinct CDR3 sequences, about 63% seen once. A remark on this clonotype: As yet, its antigen is unknown.

The TCR originated in a human donor who had recovered from COVID-19. The sample taken for sequencing was CD4+ T cells from blood, cultured in vitro. The rearrangement uses TRBV19 and TRBJ1-1, with TRBD1 matching over 9 bases. The CDR3 coding sequence is TGTGCCAGTAGTATAGTCGACAGGGGGAAGTACACTGAAGCTTTCTTT. This encodes CASSIVDRGKYTEAFF.